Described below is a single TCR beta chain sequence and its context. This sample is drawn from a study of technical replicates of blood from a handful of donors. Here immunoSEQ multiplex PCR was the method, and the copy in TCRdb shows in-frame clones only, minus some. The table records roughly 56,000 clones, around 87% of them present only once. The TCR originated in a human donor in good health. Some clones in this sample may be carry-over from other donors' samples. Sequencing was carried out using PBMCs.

The CDR3 bases are TGTGCCAGCAGCCACTTAGACAGGGTGGCTAGGGAGACCCAGTACTTC. Translated: CASSHLDRVARETQYF. This sequence joins TRBV5-6 and TRBJ2-5; 7 nucleotides align to TRBD1. Germline V gene sequence: CDR1 SGHDT, CDR2 YYEEEE. Germline trimming cut 4 bases from V and 5 bases from J; bases unmatched to any gene: 14. The CDR3 sequence is 16 residues long.